A selection of T cell receptor beta chains follows, all from one sample in a study of a mutant IDH1 vaccine in newly diagnosed glioma. Profiled with immunoSEQ multiplex PCR; TCRdb holds only in-frame clones, not every one. The profile covers about 46,000 clones, with about 74% appearing a single time and less than 2% taken by the ten largest. Sample: PBMCs, taken from a glioma patient treated with radiotherapy, temozolomide or both. These receptors came from a woman aged 40 to 50 with glioma. The CDR3 runs from the conserved cysteine through the conserved F or W. The order of the fields is V gene, clone size, J gene, D gene, CDR3 protein, CDR3 DNA. A D gene is named only where the DNA matches it firmly. Not every row has a clone size; where given, it reads once, few, many or a size class.

>TRBV5-1|-|TRBJ2-7|-
CASSVADRDYEQYF
TGCGCCAGCAGCGTCGCGGACAGAGACTACGAGCAGTACTTC
>TRBV6-5|-|TRBJ2-3|-
CASSYQVTGTDTQYF
TGTGCCAGCAGTTACCAGGTAACTGGCACAGATACGCAGTATTTT
>TRBV4-2|-|TRBJ1-1|-
CASSQEGYTEAFF
TGTGCCAGCAGCCAAGAGGGATACACTGAAGCTTTCTTT
>TRBV9|-|TRBJ1-2|-
CASSVESGKGGYTF
TGTGCCAGCAGCGTAGAATCAGGGAAGGGTGGCTACACCTTC
>TRBV30|-|TRBJ2-3|-
CAVTGQGFKGDTQYF
TGTGCCGTGACCGGGCAAGGGTTCAAGGGAGATACGCAGTATTTT
>TRBV2|-|TRBJ2-1|-
CASRYRASSYNEQFF
TGTGCCAGCAGGTACAGGGCGAGCTCCTACAATGAGCAGTTCTTC
>TRBV30|-|TRBJ1-4|-
CAWSDPGGRTNEKLFF
TGTGCCTGGAGTGACCCAGGAGGGCGAACTAATGAAAAACTGTTTTTT
>TRBV7-6|-|TRBJ2-7|TRBD2
CASSPSGPTYEQYF
TGTGCCAGCAGTCCTAGCGGGCCTACCTACGAGCAGTACTTC
>TRBV2|-|TRBJ2-7|TRBD2
CASSNRAGVLSEQYF
TGTGCCAGCAGTAATAGAGCGGGGGTGCTTAGCGAGCAGTACTTC
>TRBV6-4|-|TRBJ2-2|-
CASSDKDTGELFF
TGTGCCAGCAGCGACAAGGACACCGGGGAGCTGTTTTTT
>TRBV30|-|TRBJ1-2|TRBD1
CAWSTGTGANGYTF
TGTGCCTGGAGTACCGGGACAGGGGCCAATGGCTACACCTTC
>TRBV6-1|-|TRBJ2-6|TRBD1
CASSDPTGAGANVLTF
TGTGCCAGCAGTGACCCTACAGGGGCTGGGGCCAACGTCCTGACTTTC
>TRBV19|-|TRBJ1-6|-
CASTIRGVNSPLHF
TGTGCCAGTACCATAAGAGGGGTCAATTCACCCCTCCACTTT
>TRBV19|-|TRBJ1-5|-
CASSIFQGRNQPQHF
TGTGCCAGTAGTATTTTTCAGGGTCGCAATCAGCCCCAGCATTTT
>TRBV6-1|once|TRBJ2-7|TRBD1
CASTIGGTGPYEQYF
TGTGCCAGCACCATTGGAGGGACAGGCCCCTACGAGCAGTACTTC
>TRBV2|-|TRBJ1-4|-
CASSDPWSGLRGEKLFF
TGTGCCAGCAGTGATCCGTGGTCAGGCCTCCGTGGCGAAAAACTGTTTTTT
>TRBV9|once|TRBJ1-3|-
CASSDQGPSGNTIYF
TGTGCCAGCAGCGACCAGGGGCCCTCTGGAAACACCATATATTTT
>TRBV18|-|TRBJ1-5|TRBD1
CASSPAGGAEVRWHF
TGTGCCAGCTCACCAGCAGGGGGCGCGGAGGTTCGCTGGCATTTT
>TRBV27|-|TRBJ1-2|-
CASSMRGSGGYTF
TGTGCCAGCAGTATGCGGGGGTCCGGAGGCTACACCTTC
>TRBV9|few|TRBJ2-3|-
CASSAFDGITDTQYF
TGTGCCAGCAGCGCCTTTGACGGGATTACAGATACGCAGTATTTT
>TRBV30|-|TRBJ1-1|-
CAWDRTNTEAFF
TGTGCCTGGGACAGAACGAACACTGAAGCTTTCTTT
>TRBV7-2|-|TRBJ2-7|TRBD2
CASSQWPREGSNEQYF
TGTGCCAGCAGTCAGTGGCCCAGGGAGGGTTCCAACGAGCAGTACTTC
>TRBV18|-|TRBJ1-1|-
CASSQEGSTEAFF
TGTGCCAGCTCACAGGAAGGTAGCACTGAAGCTTTCTTT
>TRBV7-2|-|TRBJ1-2|TRBD1
CASSLKGQAYGYTF
TGTGCCAGCAGCTTAAAAGGACAGGCCTATGGCTACACCTTC
>TRBV10-3|few|TRBJ1-2|-
CAIGTGGGYTF
TGTGCCATCGGCACGGGAGGTGGCTACACCTTC
>TRBV5-8|-|TRBJ2-7|-
CASTDKSVPYYEQYF
TGTGCCAGCACCGATAAGAGTGTTCCCTACTACGAGCAGTACTTC
>TRBV7-9|-|TRBJ2-1|TRBD2
CASRLSSGGAGNEQFF
TGTGCCAGCAGGCTTAGTAGCGGGGGGGCTGGCAATGAGCAGTTCTTC
>TRBV6-1|-|TRBJ2-7|-
CASSAGSGVAYEQYF
TGTGCCAGCAGTGCGGGGTCAGGGGTAGCCTACGAGCAGTACTTC
>TRBV27|-|TRBJ1-5|-
CASSLDRYNQPQHF
TGTGCCAGCAGTTTAGATCGGTACAATCAGCCCCAGCATTTT
>TRBV29-1|once|TRBJ2-5|TRBD2
CSLAGRGGQETQYF
TGCAGCCTGGCGGGGCGGGGGGGACAAGAGACCCAGTACTTC
>TRBV5-4|-|TRBJ1-1|-
CASSLGRATEAFF
TGTGCCAGCAGCTTAGGACGGGCAACTGAAGCTTTCTTT
>TRBV7-2|-|TRBJ2-7|TRBD2
CASSLPLAGSHEQYF
TGTGCCAGCAGCCTACCGCTAGCGGGCTCCCACGAGCAGTACTTC
>TRBV21-1|-|TRBJ2-1|-
CATPEGLSYNEQFF
TGTGCCACCCCAGAGGGCCTCTCCTACAATGAGCAGTTCTTC
>TRBV5-3|-|TRBJ1-5|-
CARSLHRSGLDQPQHF
TGTGCCAGAAGCTTGCACAGGTCGGGTTTGGATCAGCCCCAGCATTTT
>TRBV14|-|TRBJ2-7|-
CASSRIDHRARTTEQYF
TGTGCCAGCAGCCGCATCGACCACAGGGCCCGCACTACGGAGCAGTACTTC
>TRBV30|-|TRBJ1-5|-
CAWSVRGANQPQHF
TGTGCCTGGAGTGTACGTGGAGCGAATCAGCCCCAGCATTTT
>TRBV19|-|TRBJ2-7|TRBD1
CASSMALGQDYEQYF
TGTGCCAGTAGTATGGCCCTGGGACAGGACTACGAGCAGTACTTC
>TRBV5-4|-|TRBJ2-7|-
CASSLVLRASTYEQYF
TGTGCCAGCAGCTTGGTTCTCCGGGCCTCGACCTACGAGCAGTACTTC
>TRBV29-1|-|TRBJ1-5|-
CSVEDPDRTRHF
TGCAGCGTTGAAGATCCTGACAGAACCCGGCATTTT
>TRBV5-1|-|TRBJ2-7|-
CASSLGRPSEQYF
TGCGCCAGCAGCTTGGGGCGGCCCAGCGAGCAGTACTTC
>TRBV5-6|-|TRBJ2-1|-
CASSLGDTYNEQFF
TGTGCCAGCAGCTTGGGGGACACCTACAATGAGCAGTTCTTC
>TRBV13|-|TRBJ1-5|-
CASSSRDSNQPQHF
TGTGCCAGCAGCTCCCGGGACTCCAATCAGCCCCAGCATTTT